This T cell receptor (beta chain) was profiled in a study of CD8+CD57+ T cells in acquired aplastic anemia. Genomic DNA acted as the template from which TCR beta VDJ combination and CDR3 sequence profiling were carried out. TCRdb recomputed calls from the reads with MiXCR, one row per CDR3 protein. Among about 240,000 distinct CDR3 sequences, 40% to 50% were seen once, and the ten largest hold under 9%. V lost 0 bases to trimming and J lost 0 bases; unmatched junction nucleotides: 3. The V gene's germline CDR1 is MGHRA and CDR2 YSYEKL. There are 16 residues in the CDR3. Whoever was chosen for sequencing had shown CD8+CD57+ cell expansion by flow cytometry.

J is TRBJ2-7 and V is TRBV4-1; 9 bases are a match to TRBD1. This TCR was recovered from a human donor with aplastic anemia. Input material: sorted CD4+, CD8+, or CD8+CD57+ T cells (not recorded which) from PBMCs. CDR3 protein: CASSQEPTGGSYEQYF. DNA of the CDR3: TGCGCCAGCAGCCAAGAGCCGACAGGGGGCTCCTACGAGCAGTACTTC.